The table lists the clone carrying this T cell receptor (beta chain) with many counts. The antigen is not known. This record belongs to a study of regulatory T cells in long-lasting Graves disease. Regarding the study as a whole: It was possible that the small sample size reduced accuracy.

This CDR3 spans 16 amino acids. Looked up from germline, CDR1 is SGHRS and CDR2 is YFSETQ. Deletions cut 4 bases from V and 5 bases from J, with 21 bases between. CDR3 regions were amplified by Arm-PCR using iRepertoire HTBI primers to build TCR beta libraries. In the original workflow: Across samples, 62 TRBV and some 14 TRBJ segments were found. TCRdb reanalysed the multiplex PCR reads using MiXCR and keeps one entry per CDR3 protein. The authors' filters were not applied to this entry. The sample holds about 460,000 distinct CDR3 sequences; roughly 23% are singletons and the top ten take less than 15%. Time point here: persistent/refractory GD, antithyroid drugs over 5 years with positive TRAb. The TCR library was prepared using RNA isolated from PBMCs.

The source material was peripheral blood mononuclear cells (PBMCs), sampled when the disease was refractory, from a patient treated with antithyroid drugs. The chain recombines TRBV5-1 with TRBJ1-1, with D perhaps TRBD1 (5 bases). The clonotype comes from a female donor with Graves disease. The CDR3 region is CASSGAVAGGRTEAFF. The DNA of the CDR3 is TGCGCCAGCAGCGGGGCGGTCGCCGGCGGGAGAACTGAAGCTTTCTTT.